These 22 T cell receptor beta chains originate from one sample sequenced in a study of blood T cell repertoires in COVID-19. The protocol was immunoSEQ multiplex PCR, while the TCRdb copy is restricted to in-frame clones and leaves out a portion. The profile shows 200,000 to 250,000 clones, roughly 82% of them singletons. The specimen sequenced was peripheral blood. The receptors stem from an elderly woman with active or convalescent COVID-19.

The CDR3 sequence: CASSLSSGGPYEQYF. The CDR3 DNA sequence: TGTGCCAGCAGTTTATCTAGCGGGGGCCCCTACGAGCAGTACTTC. J is TRBJ2-7 and V is TRBV27, with TRBD2 matching 9 bases. The germline V gene encodes CDR1 MNHEY and CDR2 SMNVEV (reference sequence). J lost 2 bases, V lost 0 bases, and 2 bases had no gene match. This CDR3 is built from 15 residues.

The J gene is TRBJ2-7, the V gene TRBV6-5; D call uncertain. The V end was cut by 7 bases, the J end by 3 bases, with 7 bases between. Germline assignment: CDR1 MNHEY and CDR2 SVGAGI. The CDR3 contains 11 residues. The CDR3 region has the DNA TGTGCCAGCACCGGTCGCTACGAGCAGTACTTC. Translation gives CASTGRYEQYF.

The rearrangement links TRBV28 to TRBJ1-1, with TRBD1 matching 8 bases. The CDR3 length is 13 residues. Per the germline V gene, CDR1 is MDHEN and CDR2 is SYDVKM. Unmatched junction bases numbered 2, after V lost 4 bases and J lost 4 bases. CDR3 bases: TGTGCCAGCAGTTACGGACAGGGCACTGAAGCTTTCTTT. Protein sequence: CASSYGQGTEAFF. Full variable domain (missing parts from reference TRBV28 and TRBJ1-1): DVKVTQSSRYLVKRTGEKVFLECVQDMDHENMFWYRQDPGLGLRLIYFSYDVKMKEKGDIPEGYSVSREKKERFSLILESASTNQTSMYLCASSYGQGTEAFFGQGTRLTVV.

This rearrangement joins TRBV5-4 to TRBJ1-6, with D perhaps matching TRBD1 (5 bases). This CDR3 comprises 15 residues. Trimming pared 1 base from V and 5 bases from J, leaving 10 bases between. CDR1 and CDR2 from the germline V gene are SGHNT and YYREEE (reference sequence). The CDR3 reads CASSLQGRHNSPLHF. CDR3 sequence (DNA): TGTGCCAGCAGCTTGCAGGGCCGACATAATTCACCCCTCCACTTT.

The rearrangement joins TRBV3-1 (or the pseudogene TRBV3-2) to TRBJ1-1, with 7 bases matching TRBD1. The CDR3 is 13 amino acids. V shed 4 bases and J 5 bases; nucleotides not matched to a gene: 4. The germline V gene encodes CDR1 LGHDT and CDR2 YNNKEL (reference sequence). The CDR3 spells CASSRTGVTEAFF. CDR3 bases: TGTGCCAGCAGCCGAACAGGGGTGACTGAAGCTTTCTTT.

The chain recombines TRBV18 with TRBJ2-3, with 7 positions matching TRBD2. J was trimmed by 0 bases and V by 9 bases; bases with no gene match: 6. The CDR3 runs to 14 residues. CDR1 is KGHSH and CDR2 is LQKENI in the germline V gene. CDR3 residues: CASGRALSTDTQYF. As DNA, the CDR3 is TGTGCCAGTGGGAGGGCTCTCAGCACAGATACGCAGTATTTT.

The chain links TRBV5-1 to TRBJ2-5; D perhaps matches TRBD2 (5 bases). This CDR3 is built from 17 residues. V shed 4 bases and J shed 1 base, with 20 bases lying between them. Looked up from germline, CDR1 is SGHRS and CDR2 is YFSETQ. The DNA of the CDR3 is TGCGCCAGCAGCATCCCCCTTGCAGGACTCGGCCAAGAGACCCAGTACTTC. This codes for CASSIPLAGLGQETQYF.

The chain carries TRBV3-1 (or the pseudogene TRBV3-2) and TRBJ2-3; 12 bases are shared with TRBD2. Trimming at V came to 4 bases and at J to 4 bases, leaving 3 bases not matched to a gene. Germline V gene data show CDR1 as LGHDT and CDR2 as YNNKEL (reference sequence). The CDR3 has 15 residues. The CDR3 DNA sequence: TGTGCCAGCAGCCCGACTAGCGGGAGCCCAGATACGCAGTATTTT. Translation gives CASSPTSGSPDTQYF.

The V and J genes are TRBV19 and TRBJ1-2; TRBD1 matches at 11 bases. Trimming removed 5 bases from V and 4 bases from J; junction bases left unmatched: 12. The CDR3 sequence is 17 residues long. Germline loops: CDR1 LNHDA, CDR2 SQIVND (reference sequence). The CDR3 DNA reads TGTGCCAGTAGTTTAAGGACAGGGGGCGTATTAGCCTATGGCTACACCTTC. Translated, it gives CASSLRTGGVLAYGYTF.

The chain uses TRBV19 and TRBJ1-2; 7 nucleotides line up with TRBD1. CDR3 length equals 13 residues. CDR1 is LNHDA, CDR2 SQIVND, per germline (reference sequence). V was clipped by 5 bases and J by 4 bases; unmatched bases: 4. This CDR3 reads CASSSQGRYGYTF. The CDR3 DNA follows: TGTGCCAGTAGTTCACAGGGGCGCTATGGCTACACCTTC.

The CDR3 sequence: CASSELDTSQPQHF. The CDR3, as DNA: TGTGCCAGCAGTGAACTTGACACCAGTCAGCCCCAGCATTTT. The V gene is TRBV6-1, the J gene TRBJ1-5; D not certain. Trimming stripped 2 bases from V and 6 bases from J, with 11 bases between. CDR3 length equals 14 residues. Germline CDR1 MNHNS, CDR2 SASEGT.

This chain connects TRBV27 to TRBJ2-3, with TRBD1 matching 8 bases. The length of the CDR3 is 15 residues. With 5 bases clipped from V and 2 bases from J, the junction kept 6 bases outside the gene matches. Germline lookup yields CDR1 MNHEY and CDR2 SMNVEV (reference sequence). CDR3 loop: CASSGTGIPTDTQYF. CDR3 DNA sequence: TGTGCCAGCAGTGGGACAGGCATTCCCACAGATACGCAGTATTTT.

This sequence joins TRBV27 and TRBJ2-7; 7 bases are a match to TRBD2. The CDR3 runs 14 residues. The trim removed 1 base at V and 5 bases at J, leaving 5 bases unmatched. Germline values: CDR1 MNHEY, CDR2 SMNVEV (reference sequence). The CDR3 DNA is TGTGCCAGCAGTTTATGGGGAGGGAGGGACGAGCAGTACTTC. Its protein is CASSLWGGRDEQYF.

This CDR3 is CASSSPGGFLTDTQYF. The CDR3 DNA is TGTGCCAGCAGCTCACCTGGGGGGTTTCTCACAGATACGCAGTATTTT. The rearrangement links TRBV11-2 to TRBJ2-3; a weak D match, TRBD2 (6 bases). This CDR3 is built from 16 residues. V lost 4 bases and J lost 2, with 16 bases in between. Looked up from germline, CDR1 is SGHAT and CDR2 is FQNNGV.

The chain carries TRBV6-2 or TRBV6-3 and TRBJ2-2; D call uncertain. The CDR3 runs 13 residues. The V gene lost 4 bases and the J gene lost 5 bases, with 8 bases spanning the gap. The germline V gene has CDR1 MNHEY and CDR2 SVGEGT. The CDR3 DNA reads TGTGCCAGCAGTTTTAAAGAGACCGGGGAGCTGTTTTTT. Its translation is CASSFKETGELFF.

The chain links TRBV7-2 to TRBJ1-1, with a possible D match to TRBD1 (6 bases). This CDR3 comprises 13 residues. Trimming took off 2 bases at V and 10 bases at J, with 14 bases between the two ends. Germline V gives CDR1 SGHTA, CDR2 FQGNSA. The CDR3 spells CASSLFMGAGAFF. In DNA, the CDR3 is TGTGCCAGCAGCTTATTTATGGGGGCTGGAGCTTTCTTT.

This chain links TRBV7-2 with TRBJ2-7; perhaps TRBD2 as D (6 bases). Looked up from germline, CDR1 is SGHTA and CDR2 is FQGNSA. Trimming took off 5 bases at V and 0 bases at J, with 20 bases between the two ends. The CDR3 totals 17 residues. The chain's CDR3 is CASSSWGVTRSSYEQYF. CDR3 nucleotide sequence: TGTGCCAGCAGCAGCTGGGGGGTAACTAGGAGCTCCTACGAGCAGTACTTC.

This clone was picked up a small number of times. This CDR3 is CASSSGHSAPLEQYF. CDR3 bases: TGTGCCAGCAGTTCGGGACATTCGGCACCCCTCGAGCAGTACTTC. The chain carries TRBV28 and TRBJ2-7; TRBD1 is a possible D gene (6 bases). With 4 bases removed from V and 6 bases from J, the gap between germline ends came to 19 bases. The CDR3 contains 15 residues. CDR1 MDHEN and CDR2 SYDVKM come from the germline V gene.

This clone was recorded once. V usage is TRBV7-9 and J usage is TRBJ2-3; 8 bases are shared with TRBD1. J gave up 0 bases and V 10 bases, and 6 bases lay outside the gene matches. CDR3 length: 14 amino acids. From germline, CDR1 is SEHNR and CDR2 FQNEAQ (reference sequence). CDR3 in DNA: TGTGCCACAACCGGGACAGGCAGCACAGATACGCAGTATTTT. Encoded protein: CATTGTGSTDTQYF.

This clone has more than one count but fewer than ten. This sequence joins TRBV7-2 and TRBJ1-4; D is undetermined. Germline lookup yields CDR1 SGHTA and CDR2 FQGNSA. The CDR3 is 15 residues long. Deletions cut 1 base from V and 3 bases from J, with 9 bases between. CDR3 residues: CASSLGFSPNEKLFF. Written as DNA, the CDR3 is TGTGCCAGCAGCTTAGGCTTCAGTCCTAATGAAAAACTGTTTTTT.

The rearrangement uses TRBV28 and TRBJ1-2, with TRBD1 identical over 8 bases. The V segment lost 3 bases and the J segment 7 bases; nucleotides outside the gene matches: 10. The CDR3 is made up of 15 amino acids. The germline V gene encodes CDR1 MDHEN and CDR2 SYDVKM. The CDR3: CASSLSRGHLGGYTF. CDR3 DNA: TGTGCCAGCAGTTTGTCCAGGGGGCATCTCGGTGGCTACACCTTC.

This clone has a single count. The chain is built from TRBV10-3 and TRBJ1-3; D might be TRBD1 (6 bases). In germline, CDR1 is ENHRY, CDR2 SYGVKD. V lost 3 bases and J lost 2, with 23 bases in between. This CDR3 comprises 19 residues. CDR3 sequence: CAISDPSGVVGAAGNTIYF. CDR3 DNA sequence: TGTGCCATCAGTGACCCGTCTGGGGTTGTGGGGGCGGCTGGAAACACCATATATTTT.